These T cell receptor beta chains were read from a single sample in a study of glioma-infiltrating T cells after dendritic cell vaccination. Some clones are missing from TCRdb's copy, which holds only in-frame ones; the method was immunoSEQ multiplex PCR. The top ten hold under 3% of the sample, which has some 100,000 clones, 85% seen once. Specimen: blood, collected before dendritic cell vaccination. These receptors originate from a human donor with glioblastoma. CDR3s include the opening cysteine and the closing phenylalanine or tryptophan. D genes are given only for firm matches. Size is stated for part of the rows, as once, few or many counts, or as a class when the clone is expanded.

d_call: TRBD1; v_call: TRBV4-1; clone_size: once; j_call: TRBJ2-3; cdr3_nt: TGCGCCAGCAGCCAAACAGGGGGTGGCGCAGATACGCAGTATTTT; cdr3_aa: CASSQTGGGADTQYF
d_call: .; v_call: TRBV5-4; clone_size: .; j_call: TRBJ2-3; cdr3_nt: TGTGCCAGCAGCCTGACCGGGACTTACAACCCCCATACGCAGTATTTT; cdr3_aa: CASSLTGTYNPHTQYF
d_call: TRBD1; v_call: TRBV6-1; clone_size: .; j_call: TRBJ1-5; cdr3_nt: TGTGCCAGCAGTCTAACCGGGACAGGGGACCAGCCCCAGCATTTT; cdr3_aa: CASSLTGTGDQPQHF
d_call: .; v_call: TRBV7-3; clone_size: .; j_call: TRBJ2-7; cdr3_nt: TGTGCCAGCAGCCCCACATCCAGCTACGAGCAGTACTTC; cdr3_aa: CASSPTSSYEQYF
d_call: TRBD2; v_call: TRBV6-1; clone_size: .; j_call: TRBJ2-3; cdr3_nt: TGTGCCAGCACCCTATGGGGGGGAGATACGCAGTATTTT; cdr3_aa: CASTLWGGDTQYF
d_call: TRBD1; v_call: TRBV4-2; clone_size: few; j_call: TRBJ1-1; cdr3_nt: TGTGCCAGCAGCCAAGACCCCCAGGGGGGAACTGAAGCTTTCTTT; cdr3_aa: CASSQDPQGGTEAFF
d_call: TRBD1; v_call: TRBV6-1; clone_size: .; j_call: TRBJ1-5; cdr3_nt: TGTGCCAGCAGTGAAAAGGGACAGAATCAGCCCCAGCATTTT; cdr3_aa: CASSEKGQNQPQHF
d_call: .; v_call: TRBV21-1; clone_size: .; j_call: TRBJ2-6; cdr3_nt: TGTGCCAGCAGCAAGGGACAATGGGATGGGAGCTCTGGGGCCAACGTCCTGACTTTC; cdr3_aa: CASSKGQWDGSSGANVLTF
d_call: TRBD1; v_call: TRBV6-5; clone_size: .; j_call: TRBJ1-6; cdr3_nt: TGTGCCAGCACTATCCAGACAGGGGGCTCACCCCTCCACTTT; cdr3_aa: CASTIQTGGSPLHF
d_call: .; v_call: TRBV5-5; clone_size: .; j_call: TRBJ1-5; cdr3_nt: TGTGCCAGCAGCGAAGGACAGTCCAATCAGCCCCAGCATTTT; cdr3_aa: CASSEGQSNQPQHF
d_call: .; v_call: TRBV6-5; clone_size: once; j_call: TRBJ2-7; cdr3_nt: TGTGCCAGCAGTGAAGCCGGGGACTACGAGCAGTACTTC; cdr3_aa: CASSEAGDYEQYF
d_call: TRBD2; v_call: TRBV2; clone_size: .; j_call: TRBJ2-1; cdr3_nt: TGTGCCAGCAGTGGGGGGACTAGCGGGATCATGAAGTTCTTC; cdr3_aa: CASSGGTSGIMKFF
d_call: TRBD2; v_call: TRBV2; clone_size: .; j_call: TRBJ2-1; cdr3_nt: TGTGCCAGCAGTGAATCTCGGGGGGTAAATGAGCAGTTCTTC; cdr3_aa: CASSESRGVNEQFF
d_call: TRBD1; v_call: TRBV7-9; clone_size: .; j_call: TRBJ2-7; cdr3_nt: TGTGCCAGCAGCTTGGGACAGGGGGCTGGCGAGCAGTACTTC; cdr3_aa: CASSLGQGAGEQYF
d_call: .; v_call: TRBV6-1; clone_size: once; j_call: TRBJ1-1; cdr3_nt: TGTGCCAGCAGTGAAAATCACAGGACCGAAGCTTTCTTT; cdr3_aa: CASSENHRTEAFF
d_call: TRBD1; v_call: TRBV25-1; clone_size: .; j_call: TRBJ1-1; cdr3_nt: TGTGCCAGCAAGACAGGGGGCACTGAAGCTTTCTTT; cdr3_aa: CASKTGGTEAFF
d_call: .; v_call: TRBV10-3; clone_size: .; j_call: TRBJ2-1; cdr3_nt: TGTGCCATCAGTGAAACCGGGAACGAGCAGTTCTTC; cdr3_aa: CAISETGNEQFF
d_call: .; v_call: TRBV11-2; clone_size: .; j_call: TRBJ1-4; cdr3_nt: TGTGCCAGCAGCTTAGAGTACGGAAAACTGTTTTTT; cdr3_aa: CASSLEYGKLFF
d_call: .; v_call: TRBV2; clone_size: .; j_call: TRBJ1-6; cdr3_nt: TGTGCCACCTCAACCGGGACAAGGAATTCACCCCTCCACTTT; cdr3_aa: CATSTGTRNSPLHF
d_call: TRBD1; v_call: TRBV7-2; clone_size: .; j_call: TRBJ2-5; cdr3_nt: TGTGCCAGCAGCAGGGACAGGGAAACCCAGTACTTC; cdr3_aa: CASSRDRETQYF
d_call: .; v_call: TRBV2; clone_size: .; j_call: TRBJ2-1; cdr3_nt: TGTGCCAGCAGTGAAGATCTAGAGCAGTTCTTC; cdr3_aa: CASSEDLEQFF
d_call: .; v_call: TRBV29-1; clone_size: .; j_call: TRBJ1-4; cdr3_nt: TGCAGCGGCAAACCAACAGGGAGCAATGAAAAACTGTTTTTT; cdr3_aa: CSGKPTGSNEKLFF
d_call: TRBD1; v_call: TRBV5-1; clone_size: .; j_call: TRBJ1-2; cdr3_nt: TGCGCCAGCAGCTCCGAAGAGGGGGCGATAGTAAACTATGGCTACACCTTC; cdr3_aa: CASSSEEGAIVNYGYTF
d_call: .; v_call: TRBV5-1; clone_size: .; j_call: TRBJ1-4; cdr3_nt: TGCGCCAGCAGCCCTCTCGGGACTCCCAATGAAAAACTGTTTTTT; cdr3_aa: CASSPLGTPNEKLFF
d_call: TRBD1; v_call: TRBV5-4; clone_size: once; j_call: TRBJ1-2; cdr3_nt: TGTGCCAGCAGCCCCCAGACAGGGAACTATGGCTACACCTTC; cdr3_aa: CASSPQTGNYGYTF
d_call: .; v_call: TRBV5-1; clone_size: once; j_call: TRBJ1-3; cdr3_nt: TGCGCCAGCAGCAAACAGGGTCAGGGAAACACCATATATTTT; cdr3_aa: CASSKQGQGNTIYF
d_call: .; v_call: TRBV4-1; clone_size: .; j_call: TRBJ2-5; cdr3_nt: TGCGCCAGCAGCCAATCAGGGGATATAGAGACCCAGTACTTC; cdr3_aa: CASSQSGDIETQYF
d_call: .; v_call: TRBV6-6; clone_size: .; j_call: TRBJ2-7; cdr3_nt: TGTGCCAGCAGTTACTCGAGTCGCCCTTACGAGCAGTACTTC; cdr3_aa: CASSYSSRPYEQYF
d_call: .; v_call: TRBV2; clone_size: once; j_call: TRBJ2-7; cdr3_nt: TGTGCCAGCAGTGGGACAGCTTACGAGCAGTACTTC; cdr3_aa: CASSGTAYEQYF
d_call: .; v_call: TRBV4-3; clone_size: .; j_call: TRBJ2-3; cdr3_nt: TGCGCCAGCAGCCAAGCGGTTGCAGGATGGGATACGCAGTATTTT; cdr3_aa: CASSQAVAGWDTQYF
d_call: .; v_call: TRBV25-1; clone_size: .; j_call: TRBJ2-7; cdr3_nt: TGTGCCAGCAATGGGATAAGTCGGGACTTAGCTTACGAGCAGTACTTC; cdr3_aa: CASNGISRDLAYEQYF
d_call: TRBD1; v_call: TRBV19; clone_size: .; j_call: TRBJ2-7; cdr3_nt: TGTGCCAGCAGTAACCCAGGGGGCGCGGTCTACGAGCAGTACTTC; cdr3_aa: CASSNPGGAVYEQYF
d_call: TRBD2; v_call: TRBV27; clone_size: .; j_call: TRBJ2-7; cdr3_nt: TGTGCCAGCAGTTTTTTATCTTACGCGGGGGGCCACGGTACGGACGAGCAGTACTTC; cdr3_aa: CASSFLSYAGGHGTDEQYF
d_call: .; v_call: TRBV9; clone_size: .; j_call: TRBJ1-2; cdr3_nt: TGTGCCAGCAGCGGCTTCGGACAGCACTATGGCTACACCTTC; cdr3_aa: CASSGFGQHYGYTF
d_call: TRBD1; v_call: TRBV25-1; clone_size: .; j_call: TRBJ1-2; cdr3_nt: TGTGCCAGCAGCCCCAGGGCTGGAGACAGGGGGCTTGGCTACACCTTC; cdr3_aa: CASSPRAGDRGLGYTF
d_call: .; v_call: TRBV9; clone_size: .; j_call: TRBJ1-2; cdr3_nt: TGTGCCAGCAGCGTAGGCTTAGGGCAGGGCTACGGCTACACCTTC; cdr3_aa: CASSVGLGQGYGYTF